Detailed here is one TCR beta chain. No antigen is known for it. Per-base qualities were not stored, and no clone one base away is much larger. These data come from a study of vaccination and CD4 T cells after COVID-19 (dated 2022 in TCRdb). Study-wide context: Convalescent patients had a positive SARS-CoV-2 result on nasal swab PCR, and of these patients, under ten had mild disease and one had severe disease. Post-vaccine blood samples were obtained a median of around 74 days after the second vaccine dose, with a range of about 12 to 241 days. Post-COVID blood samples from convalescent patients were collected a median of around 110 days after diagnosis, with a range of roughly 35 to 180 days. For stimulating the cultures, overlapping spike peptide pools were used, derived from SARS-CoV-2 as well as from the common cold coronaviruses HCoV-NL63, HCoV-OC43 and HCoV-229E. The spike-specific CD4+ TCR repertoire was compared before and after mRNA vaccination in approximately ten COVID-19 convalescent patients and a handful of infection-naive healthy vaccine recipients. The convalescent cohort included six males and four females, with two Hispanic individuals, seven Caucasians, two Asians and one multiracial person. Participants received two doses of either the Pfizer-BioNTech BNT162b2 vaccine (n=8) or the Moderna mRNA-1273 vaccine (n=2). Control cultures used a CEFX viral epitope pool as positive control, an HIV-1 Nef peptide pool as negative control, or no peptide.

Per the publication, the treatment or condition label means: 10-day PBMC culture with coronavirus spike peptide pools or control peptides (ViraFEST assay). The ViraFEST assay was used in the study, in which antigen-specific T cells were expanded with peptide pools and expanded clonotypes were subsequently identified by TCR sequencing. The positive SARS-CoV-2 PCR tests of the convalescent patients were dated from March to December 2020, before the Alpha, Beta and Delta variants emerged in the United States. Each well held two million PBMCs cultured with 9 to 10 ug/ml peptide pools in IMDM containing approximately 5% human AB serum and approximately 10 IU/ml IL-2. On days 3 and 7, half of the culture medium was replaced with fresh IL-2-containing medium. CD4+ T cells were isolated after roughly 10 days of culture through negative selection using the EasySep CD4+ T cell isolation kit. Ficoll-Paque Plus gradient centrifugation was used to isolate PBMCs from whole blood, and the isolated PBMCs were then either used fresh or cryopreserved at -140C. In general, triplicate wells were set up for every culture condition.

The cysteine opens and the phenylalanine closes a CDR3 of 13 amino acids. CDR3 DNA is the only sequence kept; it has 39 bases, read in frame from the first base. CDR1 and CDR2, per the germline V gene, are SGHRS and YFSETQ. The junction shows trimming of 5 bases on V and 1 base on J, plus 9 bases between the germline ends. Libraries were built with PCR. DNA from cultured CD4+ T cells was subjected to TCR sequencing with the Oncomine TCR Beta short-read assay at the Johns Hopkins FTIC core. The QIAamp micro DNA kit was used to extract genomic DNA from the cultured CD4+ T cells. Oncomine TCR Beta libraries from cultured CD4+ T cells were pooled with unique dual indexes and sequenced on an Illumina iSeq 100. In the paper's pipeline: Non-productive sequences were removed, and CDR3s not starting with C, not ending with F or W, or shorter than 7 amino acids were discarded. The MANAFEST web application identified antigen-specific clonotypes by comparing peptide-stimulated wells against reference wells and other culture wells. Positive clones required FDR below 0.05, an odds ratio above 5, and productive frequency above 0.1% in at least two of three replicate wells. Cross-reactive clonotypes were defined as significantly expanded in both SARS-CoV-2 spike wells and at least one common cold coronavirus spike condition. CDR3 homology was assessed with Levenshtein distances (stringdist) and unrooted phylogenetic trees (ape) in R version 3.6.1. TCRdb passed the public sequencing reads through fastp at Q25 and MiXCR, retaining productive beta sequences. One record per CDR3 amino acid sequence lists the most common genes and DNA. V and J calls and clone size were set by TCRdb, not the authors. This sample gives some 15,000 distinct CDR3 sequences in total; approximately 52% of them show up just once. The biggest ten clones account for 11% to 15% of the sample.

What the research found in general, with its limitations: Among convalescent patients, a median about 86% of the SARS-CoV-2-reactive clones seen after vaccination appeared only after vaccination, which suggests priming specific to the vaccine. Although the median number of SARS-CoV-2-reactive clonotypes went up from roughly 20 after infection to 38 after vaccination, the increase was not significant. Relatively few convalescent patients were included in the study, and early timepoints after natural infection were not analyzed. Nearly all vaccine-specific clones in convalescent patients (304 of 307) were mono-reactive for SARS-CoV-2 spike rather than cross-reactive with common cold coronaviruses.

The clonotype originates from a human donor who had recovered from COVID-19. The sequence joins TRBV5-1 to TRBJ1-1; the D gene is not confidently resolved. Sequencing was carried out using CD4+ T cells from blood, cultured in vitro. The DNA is TGCGCCAGCAGGAAGCAGGAGAACACTGAAGCTTTCTTT. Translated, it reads CASRKQENTEAFF.